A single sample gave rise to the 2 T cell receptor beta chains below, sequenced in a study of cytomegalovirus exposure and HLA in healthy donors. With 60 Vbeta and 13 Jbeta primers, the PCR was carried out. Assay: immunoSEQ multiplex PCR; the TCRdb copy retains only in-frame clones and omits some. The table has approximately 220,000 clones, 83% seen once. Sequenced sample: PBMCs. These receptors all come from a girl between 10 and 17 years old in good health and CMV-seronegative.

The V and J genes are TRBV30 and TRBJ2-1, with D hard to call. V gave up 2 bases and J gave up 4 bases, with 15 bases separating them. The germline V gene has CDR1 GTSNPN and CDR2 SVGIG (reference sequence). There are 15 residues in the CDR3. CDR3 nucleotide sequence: TGTGCCTGGAGTACCGATCCTACACAGTACAATGAGCAGTTCTTC. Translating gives CAWSTDPTQYNEQFF.

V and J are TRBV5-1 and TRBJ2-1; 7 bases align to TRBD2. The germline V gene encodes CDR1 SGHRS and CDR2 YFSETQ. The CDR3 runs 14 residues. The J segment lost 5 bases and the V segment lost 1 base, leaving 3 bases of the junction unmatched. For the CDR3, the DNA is TGCGCCAGCAGCTTGACAGCGGGACACAATGAGCAGTTCTTC. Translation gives CASSLTAGHNEQFF.